This TCR beta chain was identified in a study of T cell clonotyping in hematopoietic cell transplantation (TCRdb year 2021). In terms of the full investigation: In the study, 150 or so blood samples were gathered from 30 to 40 consecutive transplant recipients and their related donors. Patients were recruited between late 2015 and early 2017 and followed until late 2020 or death. What the authors observed across the whole study: Overlap with donor repertoires was found for only a small fraction of recipient repertoires, with over 97% found to appear de novo at the given depth. Broader posttransplant TCR repertoire diversity was predicted by donor and pretransplant recipient Inverse Simpson Index values. The sample size was limited, and because cells were not sorted, the contributions of CD4 and CD8 repertoires could not be separated. A decrease in recipient TCR diversity was observed after transplant, and a progressive increase in pathologically expanded clonotypes was seen from day 30 to day 180.

Regarding this clone: Its antigen specificity is not known. No base-level quality is on record; no much larger clone is a single base apart.

Between the V and J ends, shortened by 10 bases and 2 bases respectively, the junction contains 12 bases. Looking up the germline V gene (reference sequence) yields CDR1 SGHAT and CDR2 FQDESV. Inclusive of the bounding cysteine and phenylalanine, the CDR3 is 12 residues long. Only the CDR3 DNA is retained, 36 bases long and in frame from the first base. With the immunoSEQ assay, which is a bias-controlled multiplex PCR relying on V- and J-specific primers, TCR beta CDR3 regions were amplified from genomic DNA. A second PCR step added a proprietary barcode and Illumina adapter sequences to the CDR3 amplicons. An Illumina MiSeq instrument was used to sequence the CDR3 libraries. In the paper's pipeline: immunoSEQ Analyzer 3.0 was used for export and quality control, with R Bioconductor and Immunarch used for downstream analyses. Only productive rearrangements in the normalized downsampled data set went into calculating the repertoire metrics. Clonotypes larger than 5 templates in the normalized cohort were defined as pathologically expanded. The Inverse Simpson Index was used to measure repertoire diversity. To capture all clonotypes, the CMV-specificity analyses were run on the non-normalized data set. TCRdb re-hosts the immuneACCESS table, in-frame sequences only. Its copies lack some clones; in the studies checked, an unresolved V gene accounts for under half of them, and the cause for the rest is not known. V and J calls and clone size are copied from that table; D and trimming were computed from the DNA. Counted in this sample were a few thousand clones; roughly 90% of them appeared once. Just under 45% of the sample is in the top ten clones.

The sample's time point, from its label and the paper: 100 days after allo-HCT. Blood samples were obtained from recipients approximately 28 days before transplant and at days 30, 100 and 180 after transplant. Nuclei Lysis Solution was used to extract genomic DNA from fresh or cryopreserved unfractionated peripheral blood mononuclear cells. The chain employs TRBV11-1 and TRBJ2-7, and the D gene may be TRBD2, 5 bases matching. This specimen consisted of peripheral blood mononuclear cells, obtained 100 days after allogeneic stem cell transplant. The receptor's source is a female patient in her forties or fifties who had an allogeneic stem cell transplant from a related donor, so the T cells may come from the graft donor. Some clones in this sample may be carry-over from other donors' samples. This receptor carries the CDR3 CATGFLPYEQYF. The nucleotide sequence is TGTGCCACGGGGTTCCTTCCCTACGAGCAGTACTTC.